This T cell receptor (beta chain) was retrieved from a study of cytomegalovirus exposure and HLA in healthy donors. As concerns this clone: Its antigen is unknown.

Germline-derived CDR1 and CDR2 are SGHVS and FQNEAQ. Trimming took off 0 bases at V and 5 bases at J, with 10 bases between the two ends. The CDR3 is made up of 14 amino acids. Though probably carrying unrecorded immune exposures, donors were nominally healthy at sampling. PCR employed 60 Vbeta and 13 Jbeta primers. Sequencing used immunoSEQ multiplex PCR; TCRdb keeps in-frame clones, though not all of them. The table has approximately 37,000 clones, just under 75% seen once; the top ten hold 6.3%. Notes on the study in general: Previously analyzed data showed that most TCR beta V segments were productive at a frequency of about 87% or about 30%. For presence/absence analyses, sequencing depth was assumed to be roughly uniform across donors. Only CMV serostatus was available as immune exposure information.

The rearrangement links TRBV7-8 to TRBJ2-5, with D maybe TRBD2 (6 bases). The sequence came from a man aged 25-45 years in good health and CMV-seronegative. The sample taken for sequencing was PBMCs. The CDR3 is CASSLAWAGETQYF. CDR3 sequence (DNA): TGTGCCAGCAGCTTAGCATGGGCGGGGGAGACCCAGTACTTC.